Below are 8 T cell receptor beta chains sequenced from a single sample in a study of siplizumab effects on memory and regulatory T cells. Clones were sequenced by immunoSEQ multiplex PCR, and TCRdb holds only the in-frame ones, with some missing. Among approximately 97,000 clones, 80% to 95% were seen once, and the ten largest hold about 1.1%. What was sequenced was CD4+ T cells sorted from blood. These receptors were obtained from a human donor in good health.

This chain links TRBV11-2 with TRBJ2-3; maybe TRBD1 (5 bases). The CDR3 sequence is 15 residues long. Trimming took off 7 bases at V and 2 bases at J, with 16 bases between the two ends. The germline CDR1 and CDR2 sequences are SGHAT and FQNNGV. The chain's CDR3 is CASNRATGPTDTQYF. The CDR3 nucleotides read TGTGCCAGCAACCGGGCCACAGGTCCCACAGATACGCAGTATTTT.

The CDR3, as DNA: TGTGCCAGCTCGACAGGGCTCCGCACAGATACGCAGTATTTT. It translates to CASSTGLRTDTQYF. The chain links TRBV6-1 to TRBJ2-3, with 7 bases aligning to TRBD1. In germline, CDR1 is MNHNS, CDR2 SASEGT. The CDR3 sequence is 14 residues long. Trimming took 8 bases from V and 1 from J; bases not matched to a gene: 6.

V is TRBV7-9 and J is TRBJ2-2; D gene unclear. In germline, CDR1 is SEHNR, CDR2 FQNEAQ (reference sequence). V was trimmed by 3 bases and J by 7 bases, leaving 6 bases between them. This CDR3 is built from 12 residues. The chain's CDR3 is CASSLTHGELFF. Here the CDR3 DNA reads TGTGCCAGCAGCTTGACCCACGGGGAGCTGTTTTTT.

The chain joins TRBV5-8 to TRBJ1-1; TRBD1 aligns across 8 bases. The CDR3 runs to 15 residues. The junction had 10 bases not matched to a gene; V was cut back by 5 bases and J by 4 bases. CDR1 is SGHTS, CDR2 YDEGEE, per germline. The CDR3 nucleotides read TGTGCCAGCAGTCCGGACAGGGACGGTTTCACTGAAGCTTTCTTT. The encoded protein is CASSPDRDGFTEAFF.

V gene TRBV19 combines with J gene TRBJ2-1; TRBD2 agrees at 7 bases. J lost 0 bases, V lost 3 bases, and 5 bases had no gene match. This CDR3 region has 16 residues. The germline gives CDR1 LNHDA, CDR2 SQIVND (reference sequence). The CDR3 nucleotides are TGTGCCAGTAGTATCGGTTCGGGAGGCTCCTACAATGAGCAGTTCTTC. Translation: CASSIGSGGSYNEQFF.

V usage is TRBV7-2 and J usage is TRBJ2-7; TRBD1 or TRBD2 may be the D gene (5 bases each). V was trimmed by 1 base and J by 4 bases, leaving 11 bases between them. Germline V lookup: CDR1 SGHTA, CDR2 FQGNSA. The CDR3 is 14 amino acids. CDR3 protein: CASSLGGSQYEQYF. The CDR3 DNA reads as TGTGCCAGCAGCTTAGGGGGGTCTCAGTACGAGCAGTACTTC.

V is TRBV7-9 and J is TRBJ2-5; D is ambiguous. Looked up from germline, CDR1 is SEHNR and CDR2 is FQNEAQ (reference sequence). CDR3 length: 12 residues. V was cut by 3 bases and J by 5 bases, with 7 bases left in between. This CDR3 is CASSFTRETQYF. The CDR3 coding sequence is TGTGCCAGCAGCTTTACCAGGGAGACCCAGTACTTC.

The chain has TRBV28 and TRBJ1-5; the match to TRBD1 covers 9 bases. V gave up 2 bases and J gave up 7 bases; unmatched junction bases: 3. CDR3 length: 14 residues. The germline CDR1 and CDR2 sequences are MDHEN and SYDVKM. CDR3 residues: CASSLDRGRQPQHF. Written as DNA, the CDR3 is TGTGCCAGCAGTTTAGACAGGGGGAGGCAGCCCCAGCATTTT.